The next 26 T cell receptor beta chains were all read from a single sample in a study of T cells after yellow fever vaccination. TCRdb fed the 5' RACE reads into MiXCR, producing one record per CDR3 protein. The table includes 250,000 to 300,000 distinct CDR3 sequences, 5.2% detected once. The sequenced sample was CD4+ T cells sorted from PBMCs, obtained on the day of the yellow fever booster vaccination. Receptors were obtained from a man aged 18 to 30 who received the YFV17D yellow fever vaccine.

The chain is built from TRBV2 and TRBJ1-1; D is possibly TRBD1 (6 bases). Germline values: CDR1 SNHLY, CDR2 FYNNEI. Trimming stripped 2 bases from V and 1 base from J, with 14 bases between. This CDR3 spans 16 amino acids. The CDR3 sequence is CASSEWGWTENTEAFF. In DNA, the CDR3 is TGTGCCAGCAGTGAATGGGGGTGGACAGAGAACACTGAAGCTTTCTTT. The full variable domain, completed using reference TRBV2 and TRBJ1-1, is EPEVTQTPSHQVTQMGQEVILRCVPISNHLYFYWYRQILGQKVEFLVSFYNNEISEKSEIFDDQFSVERPDGSNFTLKIRSTKLEDSAMYFCASSEWGWTENTEAFFGQGTRLTVV.

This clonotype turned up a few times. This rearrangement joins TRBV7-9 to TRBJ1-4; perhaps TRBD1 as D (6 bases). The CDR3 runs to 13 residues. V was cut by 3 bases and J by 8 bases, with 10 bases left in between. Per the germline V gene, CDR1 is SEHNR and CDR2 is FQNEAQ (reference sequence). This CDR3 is CASSLRGEEKLFF. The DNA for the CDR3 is TGTGCCAGCAGCTTGAGGGGGGAGGAAAAACTGTTTTTT.

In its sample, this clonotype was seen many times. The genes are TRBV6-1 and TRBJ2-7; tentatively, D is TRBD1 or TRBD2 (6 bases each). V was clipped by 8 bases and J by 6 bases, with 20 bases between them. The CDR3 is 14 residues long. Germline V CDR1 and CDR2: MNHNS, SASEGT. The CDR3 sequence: CASRDTYSGAEQYV. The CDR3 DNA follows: TGTGCCAGCCGGGACACCTACTCGGGAGCCGAGCAGTACGTC.

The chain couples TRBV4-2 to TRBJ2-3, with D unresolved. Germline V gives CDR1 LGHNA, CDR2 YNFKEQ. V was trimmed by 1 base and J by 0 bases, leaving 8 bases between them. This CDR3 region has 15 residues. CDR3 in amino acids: CASSQVEASTDTQYF. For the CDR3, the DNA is TGTGCCAGCAGCCAAGTGGAAGCGAGCACAGATACGCAGTATTTT.

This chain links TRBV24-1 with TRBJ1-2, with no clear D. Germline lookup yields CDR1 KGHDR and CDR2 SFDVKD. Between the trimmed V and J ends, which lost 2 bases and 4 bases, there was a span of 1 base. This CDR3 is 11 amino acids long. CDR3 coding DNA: TGTGCCACCAGTGATTCCTATGGCTACACCTTC. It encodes CATSDSYGYTF.

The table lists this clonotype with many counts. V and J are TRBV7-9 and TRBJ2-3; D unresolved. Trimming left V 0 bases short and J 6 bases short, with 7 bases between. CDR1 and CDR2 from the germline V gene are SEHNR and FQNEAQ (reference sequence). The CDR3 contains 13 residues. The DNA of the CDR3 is TGTGCCAGCAGCTTAGCAACTACGGATACGCAGTATTTT. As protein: CASSLATTDTQYF.

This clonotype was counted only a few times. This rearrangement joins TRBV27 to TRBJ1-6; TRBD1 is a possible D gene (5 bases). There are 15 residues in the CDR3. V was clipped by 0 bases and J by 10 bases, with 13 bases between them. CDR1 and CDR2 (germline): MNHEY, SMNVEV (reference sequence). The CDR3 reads CASSLSGRVRSPLHF. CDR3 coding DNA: TGTGCCAGCAGTTTATCCGGCAGGGTGAGGTCACCCCTCCACTTT.

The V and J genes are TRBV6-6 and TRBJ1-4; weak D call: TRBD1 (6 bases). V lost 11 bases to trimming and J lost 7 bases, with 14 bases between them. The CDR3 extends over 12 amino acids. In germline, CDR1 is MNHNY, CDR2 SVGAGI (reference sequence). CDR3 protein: CAGGGFSEKLFF. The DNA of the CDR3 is TGTGCCGGAGGGGGTTTTAGTGAAAAACTGTTTTTT.

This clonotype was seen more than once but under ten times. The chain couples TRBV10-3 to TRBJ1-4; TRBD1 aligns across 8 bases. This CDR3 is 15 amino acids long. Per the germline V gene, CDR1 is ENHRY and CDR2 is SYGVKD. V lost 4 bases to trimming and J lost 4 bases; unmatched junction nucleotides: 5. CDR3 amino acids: CAISVRDRFNEKLFF. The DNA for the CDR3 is TGTGCCATCAGTGTCCGGGACAGGTTTAATGAAAAACTGTTTTTT.

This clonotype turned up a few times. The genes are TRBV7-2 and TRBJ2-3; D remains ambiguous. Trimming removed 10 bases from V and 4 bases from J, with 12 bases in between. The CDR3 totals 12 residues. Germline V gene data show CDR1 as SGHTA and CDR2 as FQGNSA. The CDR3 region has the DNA TGTGCCACCACACCAAATGCAGATACGCAGTATTTT. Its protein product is CATTPNADTQYF.

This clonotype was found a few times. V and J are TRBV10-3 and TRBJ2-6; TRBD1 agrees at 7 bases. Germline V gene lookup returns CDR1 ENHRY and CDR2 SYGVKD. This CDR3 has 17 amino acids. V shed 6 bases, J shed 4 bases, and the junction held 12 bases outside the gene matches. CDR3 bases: TGTGCCATCAGGGAGACAGGGTTGGTGTGGGGGGCCAACGTCCTGACTTTC. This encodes CAIRETGLVWGANVLTF.

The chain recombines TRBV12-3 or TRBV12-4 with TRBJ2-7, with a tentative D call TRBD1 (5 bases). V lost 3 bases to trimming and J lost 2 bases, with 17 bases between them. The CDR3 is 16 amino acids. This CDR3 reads CASSFYRPYQTYEQYF. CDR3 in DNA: TGTGCCAGCAGTTTTTACAGGCCATACCAAACCTACGAGCAGTACTTC.

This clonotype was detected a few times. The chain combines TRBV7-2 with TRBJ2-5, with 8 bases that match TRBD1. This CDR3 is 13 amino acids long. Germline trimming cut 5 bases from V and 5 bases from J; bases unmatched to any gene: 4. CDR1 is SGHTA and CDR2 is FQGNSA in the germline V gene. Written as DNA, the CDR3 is TGTGCCAGCAGCAGGACAGGGAGGGAGACCCAGTACTTC. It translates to CASSRTGRETQYF.

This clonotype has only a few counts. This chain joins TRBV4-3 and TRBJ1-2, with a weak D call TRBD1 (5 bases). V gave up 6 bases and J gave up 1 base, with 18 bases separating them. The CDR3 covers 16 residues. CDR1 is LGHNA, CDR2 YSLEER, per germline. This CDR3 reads CASRRLGSGRNYGYTF. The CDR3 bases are TGCGCCAGCAGACGACTAGGCTCGGGACGTAACTATGGCTACACCTTC.

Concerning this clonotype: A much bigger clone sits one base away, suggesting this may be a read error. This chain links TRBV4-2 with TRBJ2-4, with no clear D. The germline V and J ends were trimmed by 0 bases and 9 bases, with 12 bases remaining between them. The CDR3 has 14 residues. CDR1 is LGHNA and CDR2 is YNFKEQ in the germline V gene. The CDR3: CASSQDSVLGIQYF. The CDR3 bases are TGTGCCAGCAGCCAAGATTCGGTCCTTGGCATTCAGTACTTC.

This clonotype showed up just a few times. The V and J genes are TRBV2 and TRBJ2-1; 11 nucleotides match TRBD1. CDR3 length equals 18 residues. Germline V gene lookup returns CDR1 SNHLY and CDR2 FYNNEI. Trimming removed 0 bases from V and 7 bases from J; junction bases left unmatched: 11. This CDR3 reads CASSEALKDRGPWNEQFF. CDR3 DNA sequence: TGTGCCAGCAGTGAAGCGCTTAAGGACAGGGGGCCTTGGAATGAGCAGTTCTTC.

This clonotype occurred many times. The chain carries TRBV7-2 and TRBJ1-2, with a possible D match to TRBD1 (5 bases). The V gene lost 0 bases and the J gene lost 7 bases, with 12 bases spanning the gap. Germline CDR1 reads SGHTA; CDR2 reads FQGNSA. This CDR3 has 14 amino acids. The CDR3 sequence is CASSLAGGGSGYTF. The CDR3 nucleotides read TGTGCCAGCAGCTTAGCCGGCGGGGGGAGTGGCTACACCTTC.

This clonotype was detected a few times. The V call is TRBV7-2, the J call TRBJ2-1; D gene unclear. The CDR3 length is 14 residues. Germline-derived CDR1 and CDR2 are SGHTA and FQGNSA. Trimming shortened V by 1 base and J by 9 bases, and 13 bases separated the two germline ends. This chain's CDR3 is CASSLGNGRGEQFF. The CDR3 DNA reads TGTGCCAGCAGCTTAGGTAACGGAAGAGGTGAGCAGTTCTTC.

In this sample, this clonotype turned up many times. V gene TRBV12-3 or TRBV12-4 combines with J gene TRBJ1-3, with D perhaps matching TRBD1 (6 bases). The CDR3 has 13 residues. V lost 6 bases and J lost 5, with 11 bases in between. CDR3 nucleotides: TGTGCCAGCAGCCTCCAGGGGAGAAACACCATATATTTT. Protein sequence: CASSLQGRNTIYF.

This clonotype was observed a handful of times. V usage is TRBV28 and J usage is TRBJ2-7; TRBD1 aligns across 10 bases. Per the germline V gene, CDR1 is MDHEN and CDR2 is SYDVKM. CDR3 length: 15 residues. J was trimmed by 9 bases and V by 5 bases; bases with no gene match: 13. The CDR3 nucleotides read TGTGCCAGCAGTCCAACCGGGACAGGGGACCGTCGGCAGTACGTC. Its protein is CASSPTGTGDRRQYV.

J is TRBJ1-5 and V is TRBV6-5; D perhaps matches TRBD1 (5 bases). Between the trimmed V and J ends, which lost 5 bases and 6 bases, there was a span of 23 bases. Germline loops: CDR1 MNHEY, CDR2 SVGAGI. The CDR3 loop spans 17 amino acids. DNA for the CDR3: TGTGCCAGCAGTCGCGCGGGTGTCCAGGCCGGGGGTCAGCCCCAGCATTTT. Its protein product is CASSRAGVQAGGQPQHF.

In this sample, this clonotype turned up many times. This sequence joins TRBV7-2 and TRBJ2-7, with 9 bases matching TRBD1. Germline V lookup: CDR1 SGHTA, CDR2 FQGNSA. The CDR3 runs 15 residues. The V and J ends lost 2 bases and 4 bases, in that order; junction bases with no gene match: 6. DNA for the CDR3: TGTGCCAGCAGCTTAAATGGACAGGGGATATACGAGCAGTACGTC. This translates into CASSLNGQGIYEQYV.

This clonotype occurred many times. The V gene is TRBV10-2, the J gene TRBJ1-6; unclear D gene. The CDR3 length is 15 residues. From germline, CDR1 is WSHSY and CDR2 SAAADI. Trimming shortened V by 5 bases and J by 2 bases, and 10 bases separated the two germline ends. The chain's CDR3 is CASSTAEPYNSPLHF. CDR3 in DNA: TGCGCCAGCAGTACAGCAGAACCCTATAATTCACCCCTCCACTTT.

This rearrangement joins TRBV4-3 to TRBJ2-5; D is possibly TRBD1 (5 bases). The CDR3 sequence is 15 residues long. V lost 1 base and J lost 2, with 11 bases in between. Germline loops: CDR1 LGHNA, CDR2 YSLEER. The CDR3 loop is CASSQGLREQETQYF. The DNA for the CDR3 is TGCGCCAGCAGCCAAGGTCTCAGGGAACAAGAGACCCAGTACTTC.

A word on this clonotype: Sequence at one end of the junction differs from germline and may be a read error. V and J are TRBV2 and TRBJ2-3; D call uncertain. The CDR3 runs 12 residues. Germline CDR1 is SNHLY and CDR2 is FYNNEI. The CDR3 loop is CASGDHTDTQYF. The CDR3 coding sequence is TGTGCCAGCGGTGACCACACAGATACGCAGTATTTT.

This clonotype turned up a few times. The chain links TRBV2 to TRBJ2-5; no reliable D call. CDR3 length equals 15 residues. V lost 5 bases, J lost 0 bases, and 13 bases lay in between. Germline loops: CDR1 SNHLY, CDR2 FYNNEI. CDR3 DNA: TGTGCCAGCAGTCTGTTACGACAAGACCAAGAGACCCAGTACTTC. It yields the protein CASSLLRQDQETQYF.